Each of the 9 T cell receptor beta chains below was sequenced from the same sample in a study of technical replicates of blood from a few donors. Data came from immunoSEQ multiplex PCR; TCRdb stores just in-frame clones and leaves some out. The profile shows about 73,000 clones, 93% of them singletons. Sequencing input: T cells isolated from PBMCs. The receptors come from a human donor in good health.

V gene TRBV27 combines with J gene TRBJ2-3; tentatively, D is TRBD1 (6 bases). V was shortened by 4 bases and J by 1 base, with 15 bases between the two germline ends. The CDR3 is 16 amino acids. CDR1 is MNHEY, CDR2 SMNVEV, per germline (reference sequence). The CDR3 sequence: CASSSLNRDGTDTQYF. The DNA of the CDR3 is TGTGCCAGCAGTTCCTTAAACAGGGATGGCACAGATACGCAGTATTTT.

The chain combines TRBV7-9 with TRBJ1-6, with a tentative D call TRBD1 (6 bases). CDR1 and CDR2 from the germline V gene are SEHNR and FQNEAQ (reference sequence). The CDR3 sequence is 14 residues long. V was pared by 3 bases and J by 7 bases, with 10 bases between. The CDR3 protein is CASSLPGHNSPLHF. The DNA for the CDR3 is TGTGCCAGCAGCTTGCCGGGACACAATTCACCCCTCCACTTT.

This clone was found a few times. Other DNA sequences in the sample encode the same CDR3. The chain is built from TRBV6-5 and TRBJ1-5; the match to TRBD1 covers 7 bases. Trimming at V came to 5 bases and at J to 5 bases, leaving 3 bases not matched to a gene. Germline V gene lookup returns CDR1 MNHEY and CDR2 SVGAGI. CDR3 length: 13 residues. CDR3 residues: CASSRTGDQPQHF. CDR3 nucleotide sequence: TGTGCCAGCAGTCGAACAGGGGATCAGCCCCAGCATTTT.

This chain connects TRBV5-1 to TRBJ2-5; TRBD1 matches at 7 bases. V lost 2 bases, J lost 3 bases, and 4 bases stayed unmatched. CDR1 is SGHRS and CDR2 is YFSETQ in the germline V gene. This CDR3 region has 14 residues. CDR3 in amino acids: CASSFAGTEETQYF. CDR3 in DNA: TGCGCCAGCAGCTTCGCCGGGACAGAAGAGACCCAGTACTTC.

This clone appeared once. The rearrangement uses TRBV27 and TRBJ1-1, with a possible D match to TRBD1 (6 bases). The CDR3 loop spans 15 amino acids. V lost 4 bases, J lost 1 base, and 13 bases lay in between. The germline V gene has CDR1 MNHEY and CDR2 SMNVEV (reference sequence). In DNA, the CDR3 is TGTGCCAGCAGTTCCTTACAGGGCAGGAACACTGAAGCTTTCTTT. Translated: CASSSLQGRNTEAFF.

The V call is TRBV7-8, the J call TRBJ2-1, with 8 bases matching TRBD1. Germline V CDR1 and CDR2: SGHVS, FQNEAQ. V was clipped by 7 bases and J by 8 bases; unmatched bases: 13. The CDR3 runs 15 residues. CDR3 nucleotide sequence: TGTGCCAGCACCCGTACAGGGGGTTATTTCGATGAGCAGTTCTTC. It yields the protein CASTRTGGYFDEQFF.

The chain combines TRBV25-1 with TRBJ2-1, with D possibly being TRBD2 (5 bases). There are 17 residues in the CDR3. The germline V gene has CDR1 MGHDK and CDR2 SYGVNS. V was shortened by 4 bases and J by 1 base, with 17 bases between the two germline ends. CDR3 bases: TGTGCCAGCAGTGGCCCAGGAAAGAGCGGATCCTACAATGAGCAGTTCTTC. It translates to CASSGPGKSGSYNEQFF.

The V and J genes are TRBV6-1 and TRBJ2-5, with D perhaps matching TRBD2 (5 bases). The end of the DNA is better explained by TRBJ2-7, so the J call may be wrong. The CDR3 spans 14 residues. Looked up from germline, CDR1 is MNHNS and CDR2 is SASEGT. In DNA, the CDR3 is TGTGCCAGCAGTGCGGACTCCTCGGGAAACGAGCAGTACTTC. Its protein is CASSADSSGNEQYF.

This clone was seen a single time. This rearrangement joins TRBV7-2 to TRBJ2-3; tentatively, D is TRBD1 (6 bases). This CDR3 has 16 residues. Germline V CDR1 and CDR2: SGHTA, FQGNSA. V shed 5 bases and J shed 5 bases, with 20 bases lying between them. The CDR3 nucleotides read TGTGCCAGCAGCCCCCCCTTGGGGGCTCGGGGAGATACGCAGTATTTT. Amino acid sequence: CASSPPLGARGDTQYF.